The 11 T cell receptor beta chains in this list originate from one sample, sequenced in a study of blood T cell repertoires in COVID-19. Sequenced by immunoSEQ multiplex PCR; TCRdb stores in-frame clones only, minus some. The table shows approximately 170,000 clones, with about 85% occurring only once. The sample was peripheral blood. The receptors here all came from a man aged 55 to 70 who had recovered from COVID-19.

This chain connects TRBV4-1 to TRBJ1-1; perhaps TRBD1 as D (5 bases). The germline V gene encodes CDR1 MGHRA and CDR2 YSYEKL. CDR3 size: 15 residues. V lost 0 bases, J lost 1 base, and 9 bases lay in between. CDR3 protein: CASSQEPGQNTEAFF. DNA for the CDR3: TGCGCCAGCAGCCAAGAGCCAGGACAGAACACTGAAGCTTTCTTT.

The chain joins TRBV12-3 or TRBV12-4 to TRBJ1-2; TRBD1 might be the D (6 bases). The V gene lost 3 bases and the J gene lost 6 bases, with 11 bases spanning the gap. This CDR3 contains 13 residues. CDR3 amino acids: CASSFLQGHGYTF. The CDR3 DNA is TGTGCCAGCAGTTTCCTCCAGGGGCATGGCTACACCTTC.

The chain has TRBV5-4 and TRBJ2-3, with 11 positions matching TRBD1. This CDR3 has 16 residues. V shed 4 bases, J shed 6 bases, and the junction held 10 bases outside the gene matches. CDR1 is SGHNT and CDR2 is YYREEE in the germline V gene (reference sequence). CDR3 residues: CASSAGGQGATDTQYF. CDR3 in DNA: TGTGCCAGCAGCGCCGGAGGACAGGGGGCAACCGATACGCAGTATTTT.

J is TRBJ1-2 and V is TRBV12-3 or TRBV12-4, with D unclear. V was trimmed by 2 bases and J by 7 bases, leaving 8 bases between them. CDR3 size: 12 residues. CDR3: CASSLSEGGYTF. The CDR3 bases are TGTGCCAGCAGTTTATCGGAGGGTGGCTACACCTTC.

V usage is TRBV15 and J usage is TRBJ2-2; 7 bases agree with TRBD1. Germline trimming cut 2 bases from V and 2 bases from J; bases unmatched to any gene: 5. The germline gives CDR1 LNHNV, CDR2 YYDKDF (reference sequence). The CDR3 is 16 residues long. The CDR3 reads CATSRTDRSNTGELFF. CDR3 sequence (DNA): TGTGCCACCAGCAGAACGGACAGGTCAAACACCGGGGAGCTGTTTTTT.

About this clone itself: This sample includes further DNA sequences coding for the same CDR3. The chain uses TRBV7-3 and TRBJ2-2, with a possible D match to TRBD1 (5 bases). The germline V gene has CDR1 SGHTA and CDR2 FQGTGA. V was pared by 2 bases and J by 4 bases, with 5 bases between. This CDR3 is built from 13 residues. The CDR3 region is CASSLQGTGELFF. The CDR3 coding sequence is TGTGCCAGCAGCTTACAGGGCACCGGGGAGCTGTTTTTT.

The CDR3 DNA sequence: TGTGCCAGCAAAAGACAGATGAACACTGAAGCTTTCTTT. Its translation is CASKRQMNTEAFF. The rearrangement links TRBV3-1 (or the pseudogene TRBV3-2) to TRBJ1-1; D possibly corresponds to TRBD1 (5 bases). Germline loops: CDR1 LGHDT, CDR2 YNNKEL (reference sequence). V dropped 7 bases and J dropped 0 bases, with 9 bases sitting between them. This CDR3 is 13 amino acids long.

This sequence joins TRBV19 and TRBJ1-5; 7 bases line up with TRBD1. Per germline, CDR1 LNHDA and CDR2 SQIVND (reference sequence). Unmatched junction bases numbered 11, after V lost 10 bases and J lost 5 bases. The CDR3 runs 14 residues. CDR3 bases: TGTGCCATTCATGATGGGACAGATTATCAGCCCCAGCATTTT. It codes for CAIHDGTDYQPQHF.

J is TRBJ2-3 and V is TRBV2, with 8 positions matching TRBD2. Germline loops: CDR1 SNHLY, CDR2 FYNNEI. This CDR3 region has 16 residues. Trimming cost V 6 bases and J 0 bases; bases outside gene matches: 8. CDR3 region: CASRQAGGLSTDTQYF. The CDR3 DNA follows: TGTGCCAGCAGGCAGGCGGGGGGCCTAAGCACAGATACGCAGTATTTT.

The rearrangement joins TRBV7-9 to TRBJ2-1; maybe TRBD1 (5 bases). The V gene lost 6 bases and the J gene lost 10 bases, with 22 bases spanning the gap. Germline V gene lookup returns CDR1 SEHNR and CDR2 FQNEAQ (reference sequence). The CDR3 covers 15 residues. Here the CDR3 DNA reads TGTGCCAGCAGTCCAGGACAAGGCCGTCGAGACGAGCAGTTCTTC. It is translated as CASSPGQGRRDEQFF.

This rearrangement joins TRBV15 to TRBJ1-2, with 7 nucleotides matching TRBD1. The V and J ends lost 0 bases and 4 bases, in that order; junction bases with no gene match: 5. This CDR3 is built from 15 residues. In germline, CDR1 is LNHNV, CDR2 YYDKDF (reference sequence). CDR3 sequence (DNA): TGTGCCACCAGCAGAGATCGAGGGGGCGCCTATGGCTACACCTTC. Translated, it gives CATSRDRGGAYGYTF.